A selection of T cell receptor beta chains follows, all from one sample in a study of cytomegalovirus exposure and HLA in healthy donors. This table comes from immunoSEQ multiplex PCR, and its TCRdb copy is limited to in-frame clones, with some not included. In the table there are 150,000 or so clones, around 85% of which are singletons. Sequenced material: PBMCs. The receptors were sampled from a man under 40 in good health and CMV-seropositive. Both conserved end residues are part of each CDR3. The order of the fields is CDR3 DNA, CDR3 protein, J gene, V gene, clone size, D gene. The D gene is left open where the match is weak. Size is stated for part of the rows, as once, few or many counts, or as a class when the clone is expanded.

cdr3_nt: TGTGCCTGGAGCGATTACGGCGGGCGCCTAGGGAAAAAACTGTTTTTT
cdr3_aa: CAWSDYGGRLGKKLFF
j_call: TRBJ1-4
v_call: TRBV30
clone_size: .
d_call: .

cdr3_nt: TGTGCCAGCAGCTCGCAAGGGACACCACGAAGCACAGATACGCAGTATTTT
cdr3_aa: CASSSQGTPRSTDTQYF
j_call: TRBJ2-3
v_call: TRBV7-2
clone_size: few
d_call: .

cdr3_nt: TGTGCCAGCAGCCAGCCGGCGGGGGCGGGTTACAATGAGCAGTTCTTC
cdr3_aa: CASSQPAGAGYNEQFF
j_call: TRBJ2-1
v_call: TRBV4-2
clone_size: .
d_call: .

cdr3_nt: TGTGCCAGCACCCTTTATGGTTCCGACAGGAAAAGTGAGCAGTTCTTC
cdr3_aa: CASTLYGSDRKSEQFF
j_call: TRBJ2-1
v_call: TRBV27
clone_size: once
d_call: .

cdr3_nt: TGTGCCAGCAGCAACGGACTATCTGGGTACGAGCAGTACTTC
cdr3_aa: CASSNGLSGYEQYF
j_call: TRBJ2-7
v_call: TRBV5-4
clone_size: once
d_call: .

cdr3_nt: TGTGCCAGCAGCTCGGACAGGGGAAGCAATCAGCCCCAGCATTTT
cdr3_aa: CASSSDRGSNQPQHF
j_call: TRBJ1-5
v_call: TRBV9
clone_size: .
d_call: TRBD1

cdr3_nt: TGTGCCAGTAGTATCACACAACTAGGCACCGGGGAGCTGTTTTTT
cdr3_aa: CASSITQLGTGELFF
j_call: TRBJ2-2
v_call: TRBV19
clone_size: .
d_call: .

cdr3_nt: TGCGCCAGCAGCCCGAAAGGGGGGGAAACTAACTATGGCTACACCTTC
cdr3_aa: CASSPKGGETNYGYTF
j_call: TRBJ1-2
v_call: TRBV5-1
clone_size: few
d_call: .

cdr3_nt: TGTGCCAGCATAATGGACAGGTCTAGCAATCAGCCCCAGCATTTT
cdr3_aa: CASIMDRSSNQPQHF
j_call: TRBJ1-5
v_call: TRBV6-1
clone_size: .
d_call: TRBD1

cdr3_nt: TGCGCCAGCAGCCCAACTAGCGGGGGGGTGTCCTACAATGAGCAGTTCTTC
cdr3_aa: CASSPTSGGVSYNEQFF
j_call: TRBJ2-1
v_call: TRBV4-1
clone_size: .
d_call: TRBD2

cdr3_nt: TGTGCCAGCAGCCATCCGGGACACGTGAACACTGAAGCTTTCTTT
cdr3_aa: CASSHPGHVNTEAFF
j_call: TRBJ1-1
v_call: TRBV7-9
clone_size: .
d_call: .

cdr3_nt: TGTGCCAGCCAAACCGGACTAGCGGGGGGGACCAACTCCTACGAGCAGTACTTC
cdr3_aa: CASQTGLAGGTNSYEQYF
j_call: TRBJ2-7
v_call: TRBV2
clone_size: .
d_call: TRBD2

cdr3_nt: TGTGCCAGCAGTGAGTTGTGGCAGGAAAAAGAAGCTTTCTTT
cdr3_aa: CASSELWQEKEAFF
j_call: TRBJ1-1
v_call: TRBV2
clone_size: .
d_call: .

cdr3_nt: TGTGCCAGCAGTTACCTGAGACAGGGGACTAATGAGCAGTTCTTC
cdr3_aa: CASSYLRQGTNEQFF
j_call: TRBJ2-1
v_call: TRBV6-6
clone_size: .
d_call: TRBD1

cdr3_nt: TGTGCCAGCAGCTTGGTCCGGTGGACTGAAGCTTTCTTT
cdr3_aa: CASSLVRWTEAFF
j_call: TRBJ1-1
v_call: TRBV5-6
clone_size: .
d_call: .

cdr3_nt: TGTGCCAGCAGCCCGGGACAGGGGGCCTCCGAGCAGTACTTC
cdr3_aa: CASSPGQGASEQYF
j_call: TRBJ2-7
v_call: TRBV11-3
clone_size: .
d_call: TRBD1

cdr3_nt: TGTGCCAGTAGTCGGCAGGGGATTGGCGAGCAGTACTTC
cdr3_aa: CASSRQGIGEQYF
j_call: TRBJ2-7
v_call: TRBV19
clone_size: many
d_call: .

cdr3_nt: TGTGCCATCAGTCTGGGGACAGGATTAAACTATGGCTACACCTTC
cdr3_aa: CAISLGTGLNYGYTF
j_call: TRBJ1-2
v_call: TRBV10-3
clone_size: once
d_call: TRBD1

cdr3_nt: TGCGCCAGCAGCGTGGACGGACAGTTTTTCTATGGCTACACCTTC
cdr3_aa: CASSVDGQFFYGYTF
j_call: TRBJ1-2
v_call: TRBV5-1
clone_size: .
d_call: .

cdr3_nt: TGTGCCAGCAGCCCGGGACAGAACACAGATACGCAGTATTTT
cdr3_aa: CASSPGQNTDTQYF
j_call: TRBJ2-3
v_call: TRBV6-6
clone_size: once
d_call: TRBD1

cdr3_nt: TGTGCCAGCAGCTTAGGGGGCAGGACCTACGAGCAGTACTTC
cdr3_aa: CASSLGGRTYEQYF
j_call: TRBJ2-7
v_call: TRBV7-8
clone_size: .
d_call: .

cdr3_nt: TGCGCCAGCAGTGAGTCGGAGGCCAATCAGCCCCAGCATTTT
cdr3_aa: CASSESEANQPQHF
j_call: TRBJ1-5
v_call: TRBV10-1
clone_size: .
d_call: .

cdr3_nt: TGTGCCAGCAGCTCGATGTCAGGGTCGCTTGGCTACACCTTC
cdr3_aa: CASSSMSGSLGYTF
j_call: TRBJ1-2
v_call: TRBV7-2
clone_size: .
d_call: .

cdr3_nt: TGTGCCAGCAGTGACTGCTCGGACGGGGGGGCTGGGGAGACCCAGTACTTC
cdr3_aa: CASSDCSDGGAGETQYF
j_call: TRBJ2-5
v_call: TRBV6-4
clone_size: .
d_call: TRBD2

cdr3_nt: TGTGCCAGCAGCCAGGGAACAAGTCTACAAGAGACCCAGTACTTC
cdr3_aa: CASSQGTSLQETQYF
j_call: TRBJ2-5
v_call: TRBV7-2
clone_size: once
d_call: .

cdr3_nt: TGTGCCAGCAGTTACGCGTTGACAGGGTGGTATGGCTACACCTTC
cdr3_aa: CASSYALTGWYGYTF
j_call: TRBJ1-2
v_call: TRBV6-5
clone_size: once
d_call: TRBD1

cdr3_nt: TGTGCCAGCAGCTTGGACAGCTCCTTCTATGGCTACACCTTC
cdr3_aa: CASSLDSSFYGYTF
j_call: TRBJ1-2
v_call: TRBV5-6
clone_size: .
d_call: .

cdr3_nt: TGCAGTGCTAGGACACGCAATGAGCAGTTCTTC
cdr3_aa: CSARTRNEQFF
j_call: TRBJ2-1
v_call: TRBV20-1
clone_size: once
d_call: .

cdr3_nt: TGTGCCAGTAGTGCAGGGTCTAACTATGGCTACACCTTC
cdr3_aa: CASSAGSNYGYTF
j_call: TRBJ1-2
v_call: TRBV19
clone_size: few
d_call: .

cdr3_nt: TGTGCCAGCAGCCCCGCTAGTAGGCTGTCCTACAATGAGCAGTTCTTC
cdr3_aa: CASSPASRLSYNEQFF
j_call: TRBJ2-1
v_call: TRBV5-8
clone_size: .
d_call: .

cdr3_nt: TGTGCCAGTAGACCCGGGACAGGACTTTACGAGCAGTACTTC
cdr3_aa: CASRPGTGLYEQYF
j_call: TRBJ2-7
v_call: TRBV19
clone_size: .
d_call: TRBD1

cdr3_nt: TGCGCCAGCAGCCAAGCGGGGGTCGGGGAGACCCAGTACTTC
cdr3_aa: CASSQAGVGETQYF
j_call: TRBJ2-5
v_call: TRBV4-3
clone_size: .
d_call: .

cdr3_nt: TGTGCCGGAACATTAAAGCCGGACAGGGGGGACTATGGCTACACCTTC
cdr3_aa: CAGTLKPDRGDYGYTF
j_call: TRBJ1-2
v_call: TRBV30
clone_size: .
d_call: TRBD1

cdr3_nt: TGTGCCAGCAGCTTGGTGTCAGGGCAGGAGACCCAGTACTTC
cdr3_aa: CASSLVSGQETQYF
j_call: TRBJ2-5
v_call: TRBV5-4
clone_size: once
d_call: .

cdr3_nt: TGCGCCAGCAGCCAAGGGACAGGGGGCCCCTATAATTCACCCCTCCACTTT
cdr3_aa: CASSQGTGGPYNSPLHF
j_call: TRBJ1-6
v_call: TRBV4-3
clone_size: .
d_call: TRBD1

cdr3_nt: TGTGCCAGCAGTATCTTCAACGCCAGGGATGAGCAGTACTTC
cdr3_aa: CASSIFNARDEQYF
j_call: TRBJ2-7
v_call: TRBV6-5
clone_size: once
d_call: .

cdr3_nt: TGCGCCAGCAGCCCACGGCCGGGACAGGGTGAGTCCCTACCCCTCCACTTT
cdr3_aa: CASSPRPGQGESLPLHF
j_call: TRBJ1-6
v_call: TRBV5-1
clone_size: few
d_call: TRBD1

cdr3_nt: TGCGCCAGCAGCGAAGGGACAGCTATTAGCTCCTACGAGCAGTACTTC
cdr3_aa: CASSEGTAISSYEQYF
j_call: TRBJ2-7
v_call: TRBV4-3
clone_size: .
d_call: TRBD1

cdr3_nt: TGTGCCAGCACGGAGACAGGGGATTGTTCACCCCTCCACTTT
cdr3_aa: CASTETGDCSPLHF
j_call: TRBJ1-6
v_call: TRBV21-1
clone_size: .
d_call: .

cdr3_nt: TGTGCCAGTAGTATTGGGCCTGTTCGGCCCCAGCATTTT
cdr3_aa: CASSIGPVRPQHF
j_call: TRBJ1-5
v_call: TRBV19
clone_size: .
d_call: .

cdr3_nt: TGCGCCAGCAGCCCAGGACAGGAAGCTAACTATGGCTACACCTTC
cdr3_aa: CASSPGQEANYGYTF
j_call: TRBJ1-2
v_call: TRBV5-1
clone_size: .
d_call: TRBD1

cdr3_nt: TGTGCCAGCAGTGCGGGGTTCTATGGCTACACCTTC
cdr3_aa: CASSAGFYGYTF
j_call: TRBJ1-2
v_call: TRBV28
clone_size: .
d_call: .

cdr3_nt: TGTGCCAGCAGCTTAGCACTAGCGGGGTGGAATGAGCAGTTCTTC
cdr3_aa: CASSLALAGWNEQFF
j_call: TRBJ2-1
v_call: TRBV11-2
clone_size: .
d_call: TRBD2

cdr3_nt: TGCAGCGTCGTGCTAGCGAGGAGCACAGATACGCAGTATTTT
cdr3_aa: CSVVLARSTDTQYF
j_call: TRBJ2-3
v_call: TRBV29-1
clone_size: .
d_call: .

cdr3_nt: TGCAGCGTTGAAAGTTCTAATTCTGGAAACACCATATATTTT
cdr3_aa: CSVESSNSGNTIYF
j_call: TRBJ1-3
v_call: TRBV29-1
clone_size: .
d_call: .

cdr3_nt: TGTGCCAGCAGCTCTTGGTCCGGGACAGGCAACTATGGCTACACCTTC
cdr3_aa: CASSSWSGTGNYGYTF
j_call: TRBJ1-2
v_call: TRBV7-6
clone_size: .
d_call: TRBD1